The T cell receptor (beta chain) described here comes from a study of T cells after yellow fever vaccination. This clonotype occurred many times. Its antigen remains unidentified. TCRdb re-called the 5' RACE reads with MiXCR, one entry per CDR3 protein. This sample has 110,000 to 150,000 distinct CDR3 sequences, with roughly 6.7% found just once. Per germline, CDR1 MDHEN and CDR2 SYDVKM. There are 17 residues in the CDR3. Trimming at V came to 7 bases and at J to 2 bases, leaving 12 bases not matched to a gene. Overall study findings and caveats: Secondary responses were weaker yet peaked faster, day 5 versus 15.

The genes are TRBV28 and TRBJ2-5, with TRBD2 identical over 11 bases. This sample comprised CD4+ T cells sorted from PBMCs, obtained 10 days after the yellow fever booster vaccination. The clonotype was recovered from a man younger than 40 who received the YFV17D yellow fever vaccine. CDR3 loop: CASTDPRGLAEQETQYF. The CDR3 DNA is TGTGCCAGCACCGACCCTCGGGGACTAGCGGAACAAGAGACCCAGTACTTC.